The next 4 T cell receptor beta chains were all read from a single sample in a study of blood T cell repertoires in COVID-19 (dated by TCRdb to the early 2020s). Libraries were constructed by the immunoSEQ multiplex PCR assay. Here the immuneACCESS table is served through TCRdb, limited to in-frame sequences with V and J called. Missing clones are a known gap in these copies; in checked studies unresolved V genes cover under half, and the rest lacks a known reason. This sample comprises 200,000 or so clones, about 85% of them detected only once. The ten largest clonotypes hold about 3% of the sample. Material for sequencing was peripheral blood. These receptors were collected from a man aged 45-65 years who had recovered from COVID-19.

The gene calls are TRBV7-2 and TRBJ1-2, with a weak D call TRBD1 (6 bases). The germline V and J ends were trimmed by 5 bases and 2 bases, with 12 bases remaining between them. The germline gives CDR1 SGHTA, CDR2 FQGNSA. This CDR3 has 14 residues. CDR3 sequence reads: CASSPYRENYGYTF. As DNA, the CDR3 is TGTGCCAGCAGCCCTTACAGGGAGAACTATGGCTACACCTTC.

V and J are TRBV7-8 and TRBJ2-7, with 9 bases fitting TRBD2. Trimming cost V 7 bases and J 6 bases; bases outside gene matches: 13. The CDR3 has 15 amino acids. The germline gives CDR1 SGHVS, CDR2 FQNEAQ. CDR3 DNA: TGTGCCAGCATGAGTAGCGGGAGTAAAGGGTCCGAGCAGTACTTC. This translates into CASMSSGSKGSEQYF.

This sequence joins TRBV27 and TRBJ2-1; 10 bases match TRBD2. V shed 6 bases and J 9 bases; nucleotides not matched to a gene: 11. This CDR3 is 15 amino acids long. CDR1 is MNHEY and CDR2 is SMNVEV in the germline V gene (reference sequence). The CDR3 nucleotides read TGTGCCAGCAGCTCAAGCGGGAGGGCCGGGGGTGAGCAGTTCTTC. Its protein product is CASSSSGRAGGEQFF.

J is TRBJ2-1 and V is TRBV28; 9 positions agree with TRBD2. With 6 bases clipped from V and 2 bases from J, the junction kept 5 bases outside the gene matches. Per the germline V gene, CDR1 is MDHEN and CDR2 is SYDVKM. The CDR3 extends over 15 amino acids. CDR3 amino acids: CASSVAGAAYNEQFF. The CDR3 nucleotides are TGTGCCAGCAGCGTAGCGGGAGCGGCCTACAATGAGCAGTTCTTC.